Listed below are T cell receptor beta chains from one sample, sequenced in a study of T-cell memory formation after mild COVID-19. TCRdb ran MiXCR on the 5' RACE reads and lists one entry per CDR3 protein. The table lists some 130,000 distinct CDR3 sequences, roughly 15% of them singletons, with around 14% in the top ten. What was sequenced was PBMCs or a T cell subset sorted from them (not recorded which). Receptor source: an adult woman who had mild COVID-19 (a few samples of this study predate the infection). Cell type and time point are not known. Both conserved end residues are part of each CDR3. A D gene is named only where the DNA matches it firmly. Expanded clones get a size class; other rows say once, few or many, or leave the size out.

few	NA	TRBV6-5	TRBJ2-7	CASSYRNEQYF	TGTGCCAGCAGTTACCGTAACGAGCAGTACTTC
NA	NA	TRBV6-5	TRBJ1-1	CASSYSGLGSHLMNTEAFF	TGTGCCAGCAGTTACTCGGGCCTGGGCTCTCACTTAATGAACACTGAAGCTTTCTTT
few	NA	TRBV5-4	TRBJ1-1	CASSLGLGAQNTEAFF	TGTGCCAGCAGCTTGGGATTAGGGGCCCAGAACACTGAAGCTTTCTTT
NA	NA	TRBV12-3/TRBV12-4	TRBJ2-1	CASSLGPKQFF	TGTGCCAGCAGTTTGGGACCGAAGCAGTTCTTC
many	NA	TRBV6-5	TRBJ1-1	CASSYQGNTEAFF	TGTGCCAGCAGTTACCAGGGAAACACTGAAGCTTTCTTT
NA	TRBD2	TRBV4-2	TRBJ2-1	CASSTRLAGEEEQFF	TGTGCCAGCAGCACCCGACTAGCGGGGGAGGAGGAGCAGTTCTTC
few	TRBD2	TRBV7-2	TRBJ2-5	CASTMGLAGQETQYF	TGTGCCAGCACCATGGGACTAGCGGGGCAAGAGACCCAGTACTTC
many	NA	TRBV4-2	TRBJ2-5	CASSQDAATQYF	TGTGCCAGCAGCCAAGATGCGGCGACCCAGTACTTC
few	NA	TRBV12-3/TRBV12-4	TRBJ2-2	CANLRVTGELFF	TGTGCCAACCTACGGGTTACCGGGGAGCTGTTTTTT
few	NA	TRBV3-1	TRBJ1-2	CASSQGFTGDYGYTF	TGTGCCAGCAGCCAAGGTTTTACGGGGGACTATGGCTACACCTTC
few	NA	TRBV20-1	TRBJ1-1	CSAREFERGNTEAFF	TGCAGTGCTAGAGAGTTCGAGAGGGGGAACACTGAAGCTTTCTTT
NA	NA	TRBV7-2	TRBJ1-5	CASSLVVGQPQHF	TGTGCCAGCAGCTTAGTCGTGGGTCAGCCCCAGCATTTT
few	NA	TRBV9	TRBJ1-3	CASSVVPRSSGNTIYF	TGTGCCAGCAGCGTAGTACCGCGGAGCTCTGGAAACACCATATATTTT
NA	NA	TRBV30	TRBJ2-7	CAWSPGGVGYEQYF	TGTGCCTGGTCTCCCGGGGGAGTAGGCTACGAGCAGTACTTC
few	NA	TRBV12-3/TRBV12-4	TRBJ1-3	CASSPYVGRISGNTIYF	TGTGCCAGCAGCCCATACGTGGGGAGGATCTCTGGAAACACCATATATTTT
few	NA	TRBV7-2	TRBJ1-4	CASSLQTGSTNEKLFF	TGTGCCAGCAGCTTGCAAACAGGTTCAACTAATGAAAAACTGTTTTTT
NA	TRBD2	TRBV5-1	TRBJ2-1	CASSFEPAGGSNEQFF	TGCGCCAGCAGCTTTGAACCAGCGGGGGGAAGTAATGAGCAGTTCTTC
NA	TRBD1	TRBV4-1	TRBJ1-1	CASSPGQMNTEAFF	TGCGCCAGCAGCCCGGGACAGATGAACACTGAAGCTTTCTTT